This T cell receptor beta chain originates from a study of cytomegalovirus exposure and HLA in healthy donors. Study findings and constraints: The study put under 200 TCR beta chains on its list as cytomegalovirus-associated. In a later analysis, fewer than 20,000 TCR beta sequences were associated with HLA alleles at 0.05 false discovery rate.

Germline lookup yields CDR1 SGHTA and CDR2 FQGTGA. Trimming removed 1 base at V and 5 bases at J, with 9 bases between. The CDR3 runs 14 residues. About this clone: Its antigen is not known.

The PCR made use of 60 Vbeta and 13 Jbeta primers. Using immunoSEQ multiplex PCR, the repertoire was profiled, and TCRdb retains in-frame clones only, with some absent. The profile shows 95,000 to 150,000 clones, less than 75% of them singletons. This TCR was recovered from a woman in her 40s in good health and CMV-seronegative. The sequencing sample was made of PBMCs. The chain joins TRBV7-3 to TRBJ2-1; D is undetermined. Here the CDR3 DNA reads TGTGCCAGCAGCTTAATCGTCCGGGACAATGAGCAGTTCTTC. Translation gives CASSLIVRDNEQFF.